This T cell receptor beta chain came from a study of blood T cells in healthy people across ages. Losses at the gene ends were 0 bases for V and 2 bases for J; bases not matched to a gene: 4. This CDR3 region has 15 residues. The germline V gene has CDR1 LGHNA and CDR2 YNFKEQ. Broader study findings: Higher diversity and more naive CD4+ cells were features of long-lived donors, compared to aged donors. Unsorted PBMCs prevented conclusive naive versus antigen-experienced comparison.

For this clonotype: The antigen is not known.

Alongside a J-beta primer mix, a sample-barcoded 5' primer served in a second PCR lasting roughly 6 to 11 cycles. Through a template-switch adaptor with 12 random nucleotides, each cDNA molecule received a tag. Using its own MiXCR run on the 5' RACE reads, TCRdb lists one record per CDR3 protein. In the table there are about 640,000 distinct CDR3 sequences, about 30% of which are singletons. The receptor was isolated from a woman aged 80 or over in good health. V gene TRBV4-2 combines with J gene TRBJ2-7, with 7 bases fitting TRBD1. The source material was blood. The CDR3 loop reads CASSQEDTGAYEQYF. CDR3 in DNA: TGTGCCAGCAGCCAAGAGGATACAGGGGCCTACGAGCAGTACTTC.